This entry lists 9 T cell receptor beta chains sequenced from one sample in a study of STAT5B mutations in CD4+ large granular lymphocyte leukemia. Only in-frame clones appear in the TCRdb table, and some are missing; sequencing was by immunoSEQ multiplex PCR. The sample includes 24,000 or so clones, about 79% of them seen just once. Sequencing used CD4+ T cells from blood buffy coats. The receptors shown here come from a human donor in good health.

Details on this clone: It is unclear where the CDR3 begins or ends on the DNA, so no DNA is shown, and the CDR3 is as TCRdb lists it. This sequence joins TRBV2 and TRBJ2-5; the DNA was not compared with TRBD2, the D call given in the table. Per germline, CDR1 SNHLY and CDR2 FYNNEI. The CDR3 contains 11 residues when both ends are counted. The CDR3 loop reads CASSTSETQYF.

The CDR3 loop reads CASSPGGADTEAFF. The CDR3 DNA reads as TGTGCCAGCAGCCCCGGGGGGGCGGACACTGAAGCTTTCTTT. J is TRBJ1-1 and V is TRBV9; D perhaps matches TRBD1 (6 bases). CDR3 size: 14 residues. V lost 4 bases and J lost 3, with 13 bases in between. The germline gives CDR1 SGDLS, CDR2 YYNGEE.

The rearrangement links TRBV7-2 to TRBJ1-5; D not resolved. CDR3 length: 15 residues. From germline, CDR1 is SGHTA and CDR2 FQGNSA. The V gene lost 5 bases and the J gene lost 0 bases, with 11 bases spanning the gap. This CDR3 reads CASSHDYYSNQPQHF. CDR3 bases: TGTGCCAGCAGCCACGATTATTATAGCAATCAGCCCCAGCATTTT. Complete variable domain (other parts from reference TRBV7-2 and TRBJ1-5): GAGVSQSPSNKVTEKGKDVELRCDPISGHTALYWYRQSLGQGLEFLIYFQGNSAPDKSGLPSDRFSAERTGGSVSTLTIQRTQQEDSAVYLCASSHDYYSNQPQHFGDGTRLSIL.

The chain employs TRBV5-1 and TRBJ2-3, with 7 bases aligning to TRBD2. J gave up 2 bases and V 2 bases, and 5 bases lay outside the gene matches. The CDR3 is 15 amino acids. Germline CDR1 is SGHRS and CDR2 is YFSETQ. This chain's CDR3 is CASSFLRGDTDTQYF. Written as DNA, the CDR3 is TGCGCCAGCAGCTTCCTACGGGGGGACACAGATACGCAGTATTTT.

The chain is built from TRBV7-2 and TRBJ1-2; 9 nucleotides match TRBD1. The trim removed 10 bases at V and 5 bases at J, leaving 17 bases unmatched. CDR3 length: 16 residues. CDR1 SGHTA and CDR2 FQGNSA come from the germline V gene. The CDR3 nucleotides read TGTGCCACCTCGAAACTCGGGGACAGGGTACTTTATGGCTACACCTTC. This gives the protein CATSKLGDRVLYGYTF.

The J gene is TRBJ2-2, the V gene TRBV6-1; D unresolved. The CDR3 runs to 14 residues. Trimming pared 6 bases from V and 3 bases from J, leaving 11 bases between. CDR1 and CDR2 from the germline V gene are MNHNS and SASEGT. CDR3 nucleotide sequence: TGTGCCAGCAGCGACCTAAGGGACACCGGGGAGCTGTTTTTT. Residues: CASSDLRDTGELFF.

About this clone: Other DNA sequences in the sample encode the same CDR3. V and J are TRBV7-2 and TRBJ1-5; D is ambiguous. Germline loops: CDR1 SGHTA, CDR2 FQGNSA. This CDR3 comprises 15 residues. V dropped 2 bases and J dropped 1 base, with 9 bases sitting between them. CDR3 sequence reads: CASSLTTGSNQPQHF. For the CDR3, the DNA is TGTGCCAGCAGCTTAACAACGGGGAGCAATCAGCCCCAGCATTTT.

This clone was seen just once. The chain recombines TRBV6-1 with TRBJ2-7; D uncertain. Germline V gives CDR1 MNHNS, CDR2 SASEGT. This CDR3 spans 14 amino acids. Trimming pared 4 bases from V and 0 bases from J, leaving 10 bases between. In nucleotides, the CDR3 is TGTGCCAGCAGTGCAAGTTTAAACTCCTACGAGCAGTACTTC. Its translation: CASSASLNSYEQYF.

This chain joins TRBV7-8 and TRBJ2-7; D ambiguous. The CDR3 sequence is 15 residues long. Germline V gene data show CDR1 as SGHVS and CDR2 as FQNEAQ. Between the trimmed V and J ends, which lost 6 bases and 0 bases, there was a span of 15 bases. In DNA, the CDR3 is TGTGCCAGCAGACAAGGCAGGCAAGACTCCTACGAGCAGTACTTC. It translates to CASRQGRQDSYEQYF.